These 17 T cell receptor beta chains share one sample of origin, sequenced in a study of cytomegalovirus exposure and HLA in healthy donors. Measured with immunoSEQ multiplex PCR; TCRdb has only the in-frame clones, and not every one. This repertoire shows 150,000 to 200,000 clones, about 83% found once; its top ten account for roughly 1.5%. Input material: PBMCs. The receptors derive from a woman under 30 in good health and CMV-seronegative.

This sequence joins TRBV10-1 and TRBJ2-2; TRBD2 agrees at 13 bases. The CDR3 consists of 18 residues. J was trimmed by 4 bases and V by 4 bases; bases with no gene match: 9. The germline V gene has CDR1 WNHNN and CDR2 SYGVQD (reference sequence). The CDR3 region is CASSAPGLAGQGTGELFF. DNA for the CDR3: TGCGCCAGCAGTGCCCCGGGACTAGCGGGACAAGGCACCGGGGAGCTGTTTTTT.

This clone was seen a few times. V is TRBV5-6 and J is TRBJ2-7; possible D gene TRBD1, 5 bases. The V end was cut by 3 bases, the J end by 3 bases, with 13 bases between. CDR3 length: 14 residues. Germline V lookup: CDR1 SGHDT, CDR2 YYEEEE. For the CDR3, the DNA is TGTGCCAGCAGCTGGGGCAGCGACCGCTACGAGCAGTACTTC. As protein: CASSWGSDRYEQYF.

The CDR3 nucleotides are TGTGCCAGTAGTAGCACGGGGGTCACCGGGGAGCTGTTTTTT. Translating it yields CASSSTGVTGELFF. The rearrangement joins TRBV19 to TRBJ2-2, with D perhaps TRBD2 (6 bases). The V end lost 4 bases, the J end lost 4 bases, and 10 bases lay between the germline ends. Per germline, CDR1 LNHDA and CDR2 SQIVND (reference sequence). This CDR3 has 14 residues.

J is TRBJ2-7 and V is TRBV11-3, with 7 bases that match TRBD1. Germline values: CDR1 SGHNT, CDR2 YENEEA. V shed 6 bases and J 2 bases; nucleotides not matched to a gene: 7. This CDR3 contains 14 residues. Here the CDR3 DNA reads TGTGCCAGCAGTAAAGGGGGCGCGACCTACGAGCAGTACTTC. Its translation is CASSKGGATYEQYF.

The CDR3 region is CASGLEAGLNNSPLHF. The CDR3 DNA reads TGTGCCAGCGGACTTGAAGCGGGACTCAATAATTCACCCCTCCACTTT. This chain connects TRBV2 to TRBJ1-6; perhaps TRBD1 as D (5 bases). The CDR3 totals 16 residues. Trimming stripped 8 bases from V and 5 bases from J, with 19 bases between. CDR1 and CDR2 (germline): SNHLY, FYNNEI.

The chain carries TRBV5-4 and TRBJ2-3; D gene unclear. Looked up from germline, CDR1 is SGHNT and CDR2 is YYREEE (reference sequence). The CDR3 extends over 14 amino acids. Trimming pared 2 bases from V and 0 bases from J, leaving 7 bases between. CDR3: CASSFPRSTDTQYF. Written as DNA, the CDR3 is TGTGCCAGCAGCTTCCCCAGAAGCACAGATACGCAGTATTTT.

This clone was seen a single time. V gene TRBV6-5 combines with J gene TRBJ1-3, with D possibly TRBD1 on 5 matching bases. Germline values: CDR1 MNHEY, CDR2 SVGAGI. Trimming shortened V by 10 bases and J by 0 bases, and 13 bases separated the two germline ends. The length of the CDR3 is 14 residues. CDR3 loop: CATRQPNSGNTIYF. CDR3 nucleotide sequence: TGTGCCACCCGACAGCCGAACTCTGGAAACACCATATATTTT.

The chain combines TRBV5-1 with TRBJ2-3; TRBD2 is a possible D gene (6 bases). V lost 0 bases to trimming and J lost 2 bases, with 22 bases between them. This CDR3 is built from 19 residues. Germline CDR1 is SGHRS and CDR2 is YFSETQ. CDR3 sequence reads: CASSLEDGAGLISTDTQYF. For the CDR3, the DNA is TGCGCCAGCAGCTTGGAGGATGGAGCGGGCCTCATTTCCACAGATACGCAGTATTTT.

This clone has just a few counts. This chain connects TRBV2 to TRBJ2-7, with 8 nucleotides matching TRBD1. In germline, CDR1 is SNHLY, CDR2 FYNNEI. After removal of 10 bases from V and 6 bases from J, the junction contained 8 bases not matched to a gene. This CDR3 has 12 residues. CDR3 DNA sequence: TGTGCCACTCGAGCAGGGGGCGGCGAGCAGTACTTC. Amino acid sequence: CATRAGGGEQYF.

The chain uses TRBV9 and TRBJ1-1; D remains ambiguous. CDR3 length: 15 amino acids. Trimming shortened V by 1 base and J by 0 bases, and 10 bases separated the two germline ends. Germline loops: CDR1 SGDLS, CDR2 YYNGEE. CDR3 residues: CASSVNLYMNTEAFF. The CDR3 DNA reads TGTGCCAGCAGCGTAAATTTGTACATGAACACTGAAGCTTTCTTT.

This clone has just one count. The genes are TRBV6-1 and TRBJ2-1; 7 nucleotides align to TRBD1. The CDR3 is 15 amino acids. The V segment lost 2 bases and the J segment 9 bases; nucleotides outside the gene matches: 10. The germline gives CDR1 MNHNS, CDR2 SASEGT. CDR3 in amino acids: CASSEKGAYGGEQFF. DNA of the CDR3: TGTGCCAGCAGTGAAAAGGGGGCTTATGGTGGTGAGCAGTTCTTC.

This sequence joins TRBV4-2 and TRBJ2-3; no clear D. V was shortened by 0 bases and J by 4 bases, with 5 bases between the two germline ends. The CDR3 consists of 13 residues. Germline V gives CDR1 LGHNA, CDR2 YNFKEQ. The CDR3 is CASSQDLPDTQYF. The DNA of the CDR3 is TGTGCCAGCAGCCAAGATCTACCAGATACGCAGTATTTT.

This chain uses TRBV7-9 with TRBJ2-3, with D possibly being TRBD2 (5 bases). Per germline, CDR1 SEHNR and CDR2 FQNEAQ (reference sequence). V was shortened by 6 bases and J by 2 bases, with 15 bases between the two germline ends. The CDR3 runs to 15 residues. The CDR3 nucleotides are TGTGCCAGCAGTCTAGCCGGGCAACCCACAGATACGCAGTATTTT. Translated, it gives CASSLAGQPTDTQYF.

The CDR3 DNA follows: TGTGCCAGTAGTATGGGGGGGGCAGGGAATAATGAAGCTTTCTTT. Protein: CASSMGGAGNNEAFF. The gene calls are TRBV19 and TRBJ1-1; tentative D call: TRBD1 (6 bases). CDR3 length: 15 amino acids. CDR1 and CDR2 from the germline V gene are LNHDA and SQIVND (reference sequence). The V end was cut by 3 bases, the J end by 7 bases, with 18 bases between.

Here the CDR3 reads CASTQRGRTGELFF. CDR3 in DNA: TGTGCCAGCACCCAGAGAGGGAGGACCGGGGAGCTGTTTTTT. This chain joins TRBV2 and TRBJ2-2; tentative D call: TRBD2 (6 bases). CDR3 length: 14 amino acids. Trimming took 7 bases from V and 5 from J, leaving 14 bases between them. Germline V CDR1 and CDR2: SNHLY, FYNNEI.

This clone came up a few times. The chain joins TRBV10-1 to TRBJ2-7; D may be TRBD1 (5 bases). V was pared by 1 base and J by 3 bases, with 7 bases between. CDR3 length: 13 amino acids. Germline CDR1 WNHNN, CDR2 SYGVQD (reference sequence). CDR3: CASSEYQGYEQYF. CDR3 sequence (DNA): TGCGCCAGCAGTGAGTATCAGGGCTACGAGCAGTACTTC.

This sequence joins TRBV2 and TRBJ1-4; 8 positions agree with TRBD1. CDR3 size: 12 residues. V lost 6 bases, J lost 12 bases, and 6 bases stayed unmatched. Germline loops: CDR1 SNHLY, CDR2 FYNNEI. The CDR3 reads CASSVDRVELFF. The CDR3 bases are TGTGCCAGCAGCGTGGACAGGGTTGAACTGTTTTTT.